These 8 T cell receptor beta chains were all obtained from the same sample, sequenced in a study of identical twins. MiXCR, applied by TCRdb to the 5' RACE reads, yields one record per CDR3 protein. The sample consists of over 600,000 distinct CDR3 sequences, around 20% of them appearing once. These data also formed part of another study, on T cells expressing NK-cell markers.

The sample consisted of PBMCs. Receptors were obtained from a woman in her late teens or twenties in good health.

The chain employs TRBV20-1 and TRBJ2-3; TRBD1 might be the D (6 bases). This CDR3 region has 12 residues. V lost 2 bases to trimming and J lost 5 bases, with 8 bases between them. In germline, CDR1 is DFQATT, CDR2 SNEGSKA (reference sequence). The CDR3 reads CSARKGEDTQYF. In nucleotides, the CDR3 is TGCAGTGCTAGAAAGGGGGAAGATACGCAGTATTTT.

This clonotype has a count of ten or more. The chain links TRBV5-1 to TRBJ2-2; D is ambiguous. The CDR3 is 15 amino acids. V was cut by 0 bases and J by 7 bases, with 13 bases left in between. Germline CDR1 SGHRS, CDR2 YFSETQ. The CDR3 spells CASSLVSIKGGELFF. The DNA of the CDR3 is TGCGCCAGCAGCTTGGTGTCCATTAAAGGCGGGGAGCTGTTTTTT. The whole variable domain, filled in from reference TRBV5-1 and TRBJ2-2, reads KAGVTQTPRYLIKTRGQQVTLSCSPISGHRSVSWYQQTPGQGLQFLFEYFSETQRNKGNFPGRFSGRQFSNSRSEMNVSTLELGDSALYLCASSLVSIKGGELFFGEGSRLTVL.

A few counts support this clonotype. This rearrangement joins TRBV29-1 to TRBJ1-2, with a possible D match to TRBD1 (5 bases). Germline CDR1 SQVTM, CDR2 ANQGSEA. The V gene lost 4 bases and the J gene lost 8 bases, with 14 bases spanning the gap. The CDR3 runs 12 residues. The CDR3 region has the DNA TGCAGCGTTGGGGGGGTAGCGCGGGGCTACACCTTC. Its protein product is CSVGGVARGYTF.

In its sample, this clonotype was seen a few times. CDR3 sequence reads: CASSFGTGGSEAFF. CDR3 nucleotides: TGTGCCAGCAGCTTTGGGACAGGGGGCTCTGAAGCTTTCTTT. The V and J genes are TRBV11-3 and TRBJ1-1, with 12 bases identical to TRBD1. Trimming took 3 bases from V and 6 from J; bases not matched to a gene: 2. This CDR3 has 14 residues. Germline CDR1 reads SGHNT; CDR2 reads YENEEA.

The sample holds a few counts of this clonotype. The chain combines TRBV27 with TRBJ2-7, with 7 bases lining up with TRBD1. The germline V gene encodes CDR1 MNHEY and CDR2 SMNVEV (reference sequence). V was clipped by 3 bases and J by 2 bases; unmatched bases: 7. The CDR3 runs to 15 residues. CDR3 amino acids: CASSFRQGRTYEQYF. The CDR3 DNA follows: TGTGCCAGCAGTTTCCGACAGGGTAGGACCTACGAGCAGTACTTC.

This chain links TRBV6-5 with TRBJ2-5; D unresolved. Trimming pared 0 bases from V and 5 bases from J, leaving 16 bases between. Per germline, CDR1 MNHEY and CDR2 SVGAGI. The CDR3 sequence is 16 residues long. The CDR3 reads CASSYSWTLQAETQYF. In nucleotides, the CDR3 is TGTGCCAGCAGTTACTCGTGGACCCTCCAGGCGGAGACCCAGTACTTC.

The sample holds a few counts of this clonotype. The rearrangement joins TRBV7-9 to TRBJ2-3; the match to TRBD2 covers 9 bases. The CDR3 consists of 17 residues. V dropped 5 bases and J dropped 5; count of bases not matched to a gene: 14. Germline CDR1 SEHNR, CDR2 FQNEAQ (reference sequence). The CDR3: CASSPSGSGGQVDTQYF. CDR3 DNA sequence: TGTGCCAGCAGCCCCTCCGGGAGCGGGGGGCAGGTAGATACGCAGTATTTT.

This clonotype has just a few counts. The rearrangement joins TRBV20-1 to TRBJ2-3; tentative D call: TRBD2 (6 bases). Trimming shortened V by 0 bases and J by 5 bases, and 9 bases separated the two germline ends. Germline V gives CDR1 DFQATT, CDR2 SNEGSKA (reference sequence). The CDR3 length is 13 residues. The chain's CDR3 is CSARDTGGDTQYF. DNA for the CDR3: TGCAGTGCTAGAGATACCGGGGGAGATACGCAGTATTTT.